This T cell receptor beta chain was documented in a study of radiotherapy plus CTLA-4 blockade in lung cancer. Study observations and caveats: The authors reported that early blood T cell clone dynamics, with interferon-beta, best predicted response. Blood saw expansion of tumor-derived TCR clones after radiotherapy plus ipilimumab.

For this clone: Its antigen is unknown.

Receiving focal radiation plus CTLA-4 blockade with ipilimumab were patients who had chemo-refractory metastatic non-small-cell lung cancer. Germline CDR1 reads SGHNT; CDR2 reads YYREEE (reference sequence). This CDR3 spans 14 amino acids. Assay: immunoSEQ multiplex PCR; the TCRdb copy retains only in-frame clones and omits some. The sample yields around 70,000 clones, around 83% seen once. The V gene is TRBV5-4, the J gene TRBJ2-5, with 7 bases fitting TRBD1. The J call is uncertain, as TRBJ2-7 better fits the DNA end. The sequence derives from a human donor with non-small cell lung cancer who had a partial response to radiotherapy plus ipilimumab. The sample was peripheral blood, taken from a patient treated with radiotherapy plus ipilimumab. CDR3 sequence: CASSPGQTYDEQYF. The CDR3 DNA sequence: TGTGCCAGCAGCCCGGGACAGACGTACGACGAGCAGTACTTC.